A selection of T cell receptor beta chains follows, all from one sample in a study of CD8+ T cells in alopecia areata. Generated by immunoSEQ multiplex PCR, the TCRdb table keeps only in-frame clones and is missing some. The repertoire includes approximately 130,000 clones, around 48% of them detected once, and over 9.5% sits in the top ten. The sample consisted of NKG2D-low CD8+ T cells sorted from blood. The receptors here all came from a human donor with alopecia areata. CDR3s leave out the opening cysteine and the closing phenylalanine or tryptophan. The order of the fields is clone size, V gene, CDR3 protein. Clone size is given for some rows only: seen once, a few or many times, or a class if the clone is expanded.

abundance: -; v_gene: TRBV6-5; CDR3aa: ASSPPTTGSSEQY
abundance: -; v_gene: TRBV27; CDR3aa: ASSFWPGETDGYT
abundance: -; v_gene: TRBV30; CDR3aa: AWTPQRGAYNEQF
abundance: -; v_gene: TRBV29-1; CDR3aa: SVEEGISGANVLT
abundance: -; v_gene: TRBV6-4; CDR3aa: ASSATGPTDTQY
abundance: few; v_gene: TRBV28; CDR3aa: ASSFHSVDFTSYNEQF
abundance: -; v_gene: TRBV30; CDR3aa: AEDSRGGYT
abundance: -; v_gene: TRBV30; CDR3aa: AWSGTGKTQY
abundance: few; v_gene: TRBV6-6; CDR3aa: ASSYNNEQF
abundance: -; v_gene: TRBV7-9; CDR3aa: ASKYETGTNEQF
abundance: few; v_gene: TRBV30; CDR3aa: AWKASGAYNEQF
abundance: -; v_gene: TRBV6-6; CDR3aa: ASSPGIEQF
abundance: -; v_gene: TRBV25-1; CDR3aa: ASSAGTVQPQH
abundance: -; v_gene: TRBV29-1; CDR3aa: SPRLWSGRAGETQY
abundance: -; v_gene: TRBV6-5; CDR3aa: ASSLERGVTGELF
abundance: few; v_gene: TRBV28; CDR3aa: ASTGTTNEKLF
abundance: -; v_gene: TRBV29-1; CDR3aa: SVEGQGSEKLF
abundance: -; v_gene: TRBV4-1; CDR3aa: ASSHEETQY
abundance: -; v_gene: TRBV5-6; CDR3aa: ASSYGTGQYEQY
abundance: medium-sized; v_gene: TRBV7-2; CDR3aa: ASSPSAGNGYT
abundance: few; v_gene: TRBV29-1; CDR3aa: SVEVTSGNAGHTGELF
abundance: few; v_gene: TRBV29-1; CDR3aa: SVTSGPPSEQF
abundance: -; v_gene: TRBV29-1; CDR3aa: SVVSLREVLWDEQF
abundance: -; v_gene: TRBV27; CDR3aa: ASRSGDTQY
abundance: -; v_gene: TRBV7-3; CDR3aa: ASSSQGGEQF
abundance: -; v_gene: TRBV30; CDR3aa: AWSYLEDTDTQY
abundance: -; v_gene: TRBV5-1; CDR3aa: ASSLSPGRVDETQY
abundance: -; v_gene: TRBV13; CDR3aa: ASSTGSPYNEQF
abundance: few; v_gene: TRBV7-9; CDR3aa: ASSSTSGELF
abundance: -; v_gene: TRBV15; CDR3aa: ATSNLQGDYGYT
abundance: -; v_gene: TRBV2; CDR3aa: ASGRVGDTQY
abundance: few; v_gene: TRBV6-6; CDR3aa: ASSGTGQETQY
abundance: -; v_gene: TRBV14; CDR3aa: ASSPGTSGMPPYEQY
abundance: -; v_gene: TRBV30; CDR3aa: ASYLGAATNYGYT
abundance: -; v_gene: TRBV7-9; CDR3aa: ASSSIHRGDIQY
abundance: few; v_gene: TRBV29-1; CDR3aa: SVDVTSGGYEQY
abundance: -; v_gene: TRBV29-1; CDR3aa: SVNGETQY
abundance: few; v_gene: TRBV14; CDR3aa: ASSPAPYEQY